Listed below are T cell receptor beta chains from one sample, sequenced in a study of OX40 agonist ivuxolimab in advanced cancers. Sequenced by immunoSEQ multiplex PCR; TCRdb stores in-frame clones only, minus some. The repertoire holds approximately 89,000 clones, with roughly nine tenths as singletons. This sample comprised CD4+ or CD8+ T cells sorted from blood, obtained in a trial of the OX40 agonist ivuxolimab. The receptors shown here come from an adult with an advanced solid tumor such as melanoma, head and neck, liver or kidney cancer. The CDR3 runs from the conserved cysteine through the conserved F or W. D genes are given only for firm matches.

cdr3_nt	cdr3_aa	d_call	v_call	j_call
TGTGCCAGCAGTTACGACAGCTCCTACGAGCAGTACTTC	CASSYDSSYEQYF	-	TRBV6-5	TRBJ2-7
TGCGCCAGCAGCCTTAGCGGGGGGTTAGGGCAGTACTTC	CASSLSGGLGQYF	TRBD2	TRBV5-1	TRBJ2-7
TGTGCCACATCCCCAACTAATGAAAAACTGTTTTTT	CATSPTNEKLFF	-	TRBV7-8	TRBJ1-4
TGTGCCAGCAGCTTAAGGGCAGGGTCTGGAAACACCATATATTTT	CASSLRAGSGNTIYF	-	TRBV7-2	TRBJ1-3
TGTGCCAGCAGCTTAAACAGGGGGAAGTCACCCCTCCACTTT	CASSLNRGKSPLHF	TRBD1	TRBV7-9	TRBJ1-6
TGTGCCAGCAGTGAAAGGTGGGGGACAGGACGAAACTACGAGCAGTACTTC	CASSERWGTGRNYEQYF	TRBD1	TRBV6-1	TRBJ2-7
TGCGCCAGCAGCTCTCCCGAGGAAGAAAAACTGTTTTTT	CASSSPEEEKLFF	-	TRBV5-1	TRBJ1-4
TGTGCCAGCAGAGCTCCAGGTTATAACTATGGCTACACCTTC	CASRAPGYNYGYTF	-	TRBV5-6	TRBJ1-2
TGCGCCAGCAGTGTTGCCGGGACTCAGGGCGAGACCCAGTACTTC	CASSVAGTQGETQYF	-	TRBV5-1	TRBJ2-5
TGTGCCACCAGCAGGAGGCGGGAAACGCCCCAGCATTTT	CATSRRRETPQHF	-	TRBV15	TRBJ1-5
TGTGCCAGCAGCTCCAACACTGAAGCTTTCTTT	CASSSNTEAFF	-	TRBV7-2	TRBJ1-1